These 23 T cell receptor beta chains originate from one sample sequenced in a study of T cells in Graves' hyperthyroidism and ophthalmopathy. Authors of the study amplified TCR beta CDR3 regions from RNA transcripts. The TCR CDR3 first-round RT-PCR relied on the HTBI primer set. TCRdb used MiXCR to reprocess the multiplex PCR reads, holding one entry per CDR3 protein. The repertoire includes more than 500,000 distinct CDR3 sequences, roughly 16% of them detected once, and around 4% sits in the top ten. Specimen: blood. These receptors were taken from a woman in her twenties or thirties with Graves' hyperthyroidism.

This clonotype occurred many times. V usage is TRBV7-2 and J usage is TRBJ2-7; D is perhaps TRBD1 (6 bases). Per the germline V gene, CDR1 is SGHTA and CDR2 is FQGNSA. V was trimmed by 1 base and J by 6 bases, leaving 16 bases between them. This CDR3 contains 15 residues. CDR3 sequence reads: CASSLGGSIRGEQYF. The DNA for the CDR3 is TGTGCCAGCAGCTTAGGGGGTAGTATCAGGGGCGAGCAGTACTTC.

This chain connects TRBV27 to TRBJ2-1, with TRBD2 identical over 7 bases. Germline V CDR1 and CDR2: MNHEY, SMNVEV (reference sequence). J was trimmed by 4 bases and V by 4 bases; bases with no gene match: 7. The CDR3 loop spans 15 amino acids. The CDR3 DNA sequence: TGTGCCAGCAGTTCCGGACTAGGGGCTTACAATGAGCAGTTCTTC. As protein: CASSSGLGAYNEQFF.

This clonotype was observed many times. The CDR3 DNA is TGTGCCAGCAGCTTAGGTAGCGGGGCGAACAATGAGCAGTTCTTC. Amino acid sequence: CASSLGSGANNEQFF. The genes are TRBV11-1 and TRBJ2-1; TRBD2 agrees at 8 bases. The germline V gene encodes CDR1 SGHAT and CDR2 FQDESV (reference sequence). The CDR3 spans 15 residues. The J segment lost 5 bases and the V segment lost 1 base, leaving 4 bases of the junction unmatched.

The rearrangement uses TRBV5-6 and TRBJ1-6; 11 nucleotides align to TRBD1. This CDR3 has 16 amino acids. The V gene's germline CDR1 is SGHDT and CDR2 YYEEEE. V was pared by 4 bases and J by 2 bases, with 2 bases of the junction left unmatched. DNA for the CDR3: TGTGCCAGCAGCCCGGGACAGGGGGCCTATAATTCACCCCTCCACTTT. It specifies CASSPGQGAYNSPLHF.

This clonotype was detected many times. The chain couples TRBV12-3 or TRBV12-4 to TRBJ2-1; TRBD2 agrees at 11 bases. The CDR3 loop spans 15 amino acids. The junction had 8 bases not matched to a gene; V was cut back by 6 bases and J by 7 bases. The CDR3 loop is CASSLTSGIVNEQFF. CDR3 sequence (DNA): TGTGCCAGCAGCCTGACTAGCGGGATTGTGAATGAGCAGTTCTTC.

The chain joins TRBV20-1 to TRBJ2-1; TRBD2 agrees at 10 bases. The CDR3 is 19 amino acids. The germline V gene encodes CDR1 DFQATT and CDR2 SNEGSKA (reference sequence). With 1 base clipped from V and 1 base from J, the junction kept 13 bases outside the gene matches. Here the CDR3 reads CSARGGGLAGARSYNEQFF. CDR3 bases: TGCAGTGCTAGAGGTGGGGGGCTAGCGGGAGCCCGGTCCTACAATGAGCAGTTCTTC.

There are many counts of this clonotype. The chain employs TRBV28 and TRBJ2-1; D is unclear. This CDR3 has 14 residues. Germline values: CDR1 MDHEN, CDR2 SYDVKM. V gave up 6 bases and J gave up 0 bases, with 9 bases separating them. The CDR3 reads CASRATYSYNEQFF. The CDR3 nucleotides read TGTGCCAGCAGGGCTACCTACTCCTACAATGAGCAGTTCTTC.

In its sample, this clonotype was seen many times. The CDR3 DNA reads TGTGCCAGCAGTTTAGGCCAGGGGCCGGGCAATGAGCAGTTCTTC. It encodes CASSLGQGPGNEQFF. The rearrangement uses TRBV28 and TRBJ2-1, with D possibly being TRBD1 (6 bases). The CDR3 runs to 15 residues. Germline V CDR1 and CDR2: MDHEN, SYDVKM. Deletions cut 2 bases from V and 6 bases from J, with 14 bases between.

This clonotype was seen only a few times. V usage is TRBV6-4 and J usage is TRBJ2-1, with a weak D call TRBD2 (7 bases). Trimming removed 7 bases at V and 9 bases at J, with 22 bases between. The CDR3 sequence is 15 residues long. Germline assignment: CDR1 MRHNA and CDR2 SNTAGT. The CDR3 sequence: CASKPGASGGGEQFF. CDR3 in DNA: TGTGCCAGCAAACCGGGGGCTAGCGGAGGAGGTGAGCAGTTCTTC.

This clonotype was found a few times. The chain couples TRBV19 to TRBJ1-1; unclear D gene. Germline CDR1 LNHDA, CDR2 SQIVND (reference sequence). Between the trimmed V and J ends, which lost 8 bases and 1 base, there was a span of 5 bases. This CDR3 spans 11 amino acids. In nucleotides, the CDR3 is TGTGCCAGTCTAACGAACACTGAAGCTTTCTTT. Protein product: CASLTNTEAFF.

This clonotype occurred many times. The V call is TRBV11-2, the J call TRBJ2-1; 12 nucleotides agree with TRBD2. The junction had 2 bases not matched to a gene; V was cut back by 1 base and J by 7 bases. Germline loops: CDR1 SGHAT, CDR2 FQNNGV. The CDR3 sequence is 15 residues long. CDR3 in amino acids: CASSLATSGRNEQFF. The CDR3 DNA reads as TGTGCCAGCAGCTTAGCAACTAGCGGGAGGAATGAGCAGTTCTTC.

The chain links TRBV10-3 to TRBJ2-7, with no clear D. V was pared by 5 bases and J by 2 bases, with 7 bases between. CDR3 length equals 12 residues. The germline gives CDR1 ENHRY, CDR2 SYGVKD. As DNA, the CDR3 is TGTGCCATCAGTAGCAGTCCCTACGAGCAGTACTTC. Translated: CAISSSPYEQYF.

Concerning this clonotype: The DNA is omitted, as the CDR3 cannot be located on it reliably, and the CDR3 follows TCRdb's listing. The rearrangement uses TRBV7-9 and TRBJ2-1; the DNA was not used to check the table's D call, TRBD2. CDR1 and CDR2 from the germline V gene are SEHNR and FQNEAQ (reference sequence). The CDR3 is 16 residues long, ends included. CDR3 region: CASSPKWASGINERFF.

This clonotype was found many times. The V and J genes are TRBV3-1 and TRBJ2-7; tentatively, D is TRBD2 (6 bases). Germline V gene data show CDR1 as LGHDT and CDR2 as YNNKEL (reference sequence). The CDR3 is 13 amino acids. Trimming left V 1 base short and J 5 bases short, with 9 bases between. Here the CDR3 DNA reads TGTGCCAGCAGCCAAGGGGAGGTCCACGAGCAGTACTTC. Residues: CASSQGEVHEQYF.

The V and J genes are TRBV28 and TRBJ2-3; D is perhaps TRBD2 (6 bases). The germline CDR1 and CDR2 sequences are MDHEN and SYDVKM. CDR3 size: 13 residues. V lost 10 bases to trimming and J lost 5 bases, with 16 bases between them. CDR3 in amino acids: CATLAGGRDTQYF. In DNA, the CDR3 is TGTGCCACTTTAGCCGGAGGGCGAGATACGCAGTATTTT.

This clonotype was seen ten or more times. The J gene is TRBJ2-7, the V gene TRBV10-3, with D hard to call. Trimming took 6 bases from V and 5 from J, leaving 11 bases between them. The CDR3 runs 12 residues. Germline-derived CDR1 and CDR2 are ENHRY and SYGVKD. The CDR3 sequence is CAISPRNHEQYF. In DNA, the CDR3 is TGTGCCATCAGCCCCCGGAACCACGAGCAGTACTTC.

The chain carries TRBV19 and TRBJ2-7; 8 bases match TRBD1. Unmatched junction bases numbered 15, after V lost 8 bases and J lost 3 bases. Germline values: CDR1 LNHDA, CDR2 SQIVND (reference sequence). The CDR3 sequence is 16 residues long. The CDR3 DNA sequence: TGTGCCAGTCGATCAACAGCCGGGACAGGCAACTACGAGCAGTACTTC. Translating it yields CASRSTAGTGNYEQYF.

As concerns this clonotype: Just one base apart from a much larger clone, this may be a read error. The chain uses TRBV4-2 and TRBJ2-1; weak D call: TRBD2 (5 bases). In germline, CDR1 is LGHNA, CDR2 YNFKEQ. The CDR3 contains 15 residues. The CDR3 is CASSPLGSSYNGQFF. The CDR3 nucleotides read TGTGCCAGCAGCCCGCTGGGGAGCTCCTACAATGGGCAGTTCTTC.

This clonotype appeared a few times. The V call is TRBV4-1, the J call TRBJ2-5, with D hard to call. Germline V CDR1 and CDR2: MGHRA, YSYEKL. Trimming stripped 0 bases from V and 5 bases from J, with 10 bases between. This CDR3 has 14 amino acids. Here the CDR3 reads CASSQDGKSETQYF. DNA for the CDR3: TGCGCCAGCAGCCAAGATGGTAAATCGGAGACCCAGTACTTC.

This clonotype turned up a few times. V is TRBV5-1 and J is TRBJ2-4; perhaps TRBD2 as D (6 bases). V lost 5 bases and J lost 7, with 13 bases in between. In germline, CDR1 is SGHRS, CDR2 YFSETQ. The CDR3 consists of 13 residues. CDR3 region: CASSFSGENIQYF. CDR3 bases: TGCGCCAGCAGTTTTTCGGGGGAGAACATTCAGTACTTC.

The chain's CDR3 is CASSLGSGVRTEAFF. The CDR3, as DNA: TGTGCCAGCAGCTTGGGGTCAGGGGTTAGAACTGAAGCTTTCTTT. The gene calls are TRBV5-6 and TRBJ1-1; D is possibly TRBD1 (6 bases). CDR3 size: 15 residues. Trimming stripped 0 bases from V and 5 bases from J, with 14 bases between. The V gene's germline CDR1 is SGHDT and CDR2 YYEEEE. Full variable domain (rest looked up from reference TRBV5-6 and TRBJ1-1): DAGVTQSPTHLIKTRGQQVTLRCSPKSGHDTVSWYQQALGQGPQFIFQYYEEEERQRGNFPDRFSGHQFPNYSSELNVNALLLGDSALYLCASSLGSGVRTEAFFGQGTRLTVV.

This clonotype was detected ten times or more. The V call is TRBV7-9, the J call TRBJ2-5; D uncertain. With 3 bases removed from V and 3 bases from J, the gap between germline ends came to 11 bases. The CDR3 extends over 14 amino acids. Germline-derived CDR1 and CDR2 are SEHNR and FQNEAQ (reference sequence). The CDR3 nucleotides are TGTGCCAGCAGCTTGGAGATTAAAAAAGAGACCCAGTACTTC. As protein: CASSLEIKKETQYF.

This clonotype appeared many times. The rearrangement joins TRBV6-6 to TRBJ2-1; D uncertain. Germline V gene lookup returns CDR1 MNHNY and CDR2 SVGAGI (reference sequence). V dropped 2 bases and J dropped 2 bases, with 13 bases sitting between them. This CDR3 region has 16 residues. CDR3 DNA sequence: TGTGCCAGCAGTTACCTTGGACGGCTAGCCTACAATGAGCAGTTCTTC. Translating gives CASSYLGRLAYNEQFF.